This T cell receptor beta chain was identified during a study of T cells in Graves' hyperthyroidism and ophthalmopathy. Study-level findings and limits: Ophthalmopathy stood apart from stable hyperthyroidism in a 13 V-J model.

This clonotype turned up a few times. What it recognizes is unknown. V lost 3 bases and J 7 bases, leaving 13 bases between the germline ends. CDR3 length: 14 amino acids. Germline V CDR1 and CDR2: SGHTA, FQGNSA. Source material for PBMCs was around 10 ml fresh peripheral blood. TCR beta CDR3 sequences were amplified from RNA transcripts. First-round RT-PCR of the TCR CDR3 relied on the HTBI primer set. TCRdb passed the multiplex PCR reads through MiXCR, listing each CDR3 protein once. The data show some 700,000 distinct CDR3 sequences, with 15% to 20% seen just once and about 14% held by the top ten. V and J are TRBV7-2 and TRBJ1-5; weak D call: TRBD1 (6 bases). The TCR originated in a man aged 45-60 years with Graves' hyperthyroidism. The sample was blood. The chain's CDR3 is CASSFEGGGQPQHF. As DNA, the CDR3 is TGTGCCAGCAGCTTTGAGGGGGGCGGGCAGCCCCAGCATTTT.